These 18 T cell receptor beta chains originate from one sample sequenced in a study of T cells in Graves' hyperthyroidism and ophthalmopathy. The CDR3 regions of TCR beta were amplified from RNA transcripts. HTBI primers were used for first-round RT-PCR of the TCR CDR3. In TCRdb, the multiplex PCR reads were re-called with MiXCR into one record per CDR3 protein. The data contain approximately 490,000 distinct CDR3 sequences, about 22% of them singletons. The sequencing sample was made of blood. These receptor sequences come from a woman in her sixties or seventies with Graves' ophthalmopathy.

The rearrangement joins TRBV27 to TRBJ2-7, with 8 bases identical to TRBD2. The junction had 18 bases not matched to a gene; V was cut back by 10 bases and J by 7 bases. Germline V gene sequence: CDR1 MNHEY, CDR2 SMNVEV (reference sequence). The CDR3 runs to 15 residues. The CDR3 region is CATIINLSGNREQYF. In DNA form, the CDR3 reads TGTGCCACCATTATTAACCTTAGCGGGAACAGGGAGCAGTACTTC.

This clonotype came up a few times. The J gene is TRBJ2-7, the V gene TRBV5-1, with 9 nucleotides matching TRBD1. This CDR3 is 14 amino acids long. The junction had 10 bases not matched to a gene; V was cut back by 7 bases and J by 5 bases. Germline CDR1 and CDR2: SGHRS and YFSETQ. CDR3 loop: CASGNPGTGNEQYF. The CDR3 nucleotides read TGCGCCAGCGGTAATCCGGGGACAGGGAACGAGCAGTACTTC.

This clonotype was observed many times. V gene TRBV28 combines with J gene TRBJ2-1, with D unresolved. CDR3 length: 14 amino acids. With 10 bases removed from V and 0 bases from J, the gap between germline ends came to 13 bases. Germline CDR1 is MDHEN and CDR2 is SYDVKM. The CDR3 sequence is CATRGASSYNEQFF. DNA for the CDR3: TGTGCCACCCGTGGAGCGAGCTCCTACAATGAGCAGTTCTTC.

This clonotype was detected only a few times. The chain links TRBV5-1 to TRBJ2-7, with D possibly TRBD1 on 5 matching bases. This CDR3 contains 14 residues. The V and J ends lost 5 bases and 2 bases respectively, with 14 bases between them. Germline values: CDR1 SGHRS, CDR2 YFSETQ. Here the CDR3 DNA reads TGCGCCAGCAGGTGGGGCGAAACGACCTACGAGCAGTACTTC. It translates to CASRWGETTYEQYF.

The chain employs TRBV28 and TRBJ1-1, with 7 bases that match TRBD1. Trimming at V came to 6 bases and at J to 0 bases, leaving 10 bases not matched to a gene. The CDR3 sequence is 16 residues long. CDR1 MDHEN and CDR2 SYDVKM come from the germline V gene. This chain's CDR3 is CASRQSGQTMNTEAFF. DNA for the CDR3: TGTGCCAGCAGACAGTCGGGACAGACCATGAACACTGAAGCTTTCTTT.

A few counts support this clonotype. The CDR3 is CASSLLVDQPQHF. CDR3 bases: TGTGCCAGCAGCCTCTTAGTTGATCAGCCCCAGCATTTT. This rearrangement joins TRBV6-2 or TRBV6-3 to TRBJ1-5; D is unclear. The CDR3 has 13 amino acids. CDR1 and CDR2 from the germline V gene are MNHEY and SVGEGT. V lost 6 bases to trimming and J lost 5 bases, with 11 bases between them.

This clonotype was observed a few times. V gene TRBV7-9 combines with J gene TRBJ2-2; TRBD2 agrees at 11 bases. Germline assignment: CDR1 SEHNR and CDR2 FQNEAQ (reference sequence). V was clipped by 5 bases and J by 2 bases; unmatched bases: 7. The CDR3 covers 17 residues. The CDR3 DNA reads TGTGCCAGCAGCCTGGGACTAGCGGAACCCAACACCGGGGAGCTGTTTTTT. This codes for CASSLGLAEPNTGELFF.

This clonotype showed up many times. The chain links TRBV12-3 or TRBV12-4 to TRBJ1-1; D uncertain. The V gene lost 3 bases and the J gene lost 3 bases, with 5 bases spanning the gap. The CDR3 is 12 residues long. The CDR3 nucleotides read TGTGCCAGCAGTTTTACGGACACTGAAGCTTTCTTT. Translating gives CASSFTDTEAFF.

The chain is built from TRBV5-1 and TRBJ2-7, with 12 bases lining up with TRBD1. The CDR3 loop spans 15 amino acids. The V segment lost 4 bases and the J segment 6 bases; nucleotides outside the gene matches: 8. Germline V lookup: CDR1 SGHRS, CDR2 YFSETQ. CDR3 nucleotide sequence: TGCGCCAGCAGCCTGGATGGGACAGGGGGCTTCGAGCAGTACTTC. Translation gives CASSLDGTGGFEQYF. Based on the CDR3 plus reference TRBV5-1 and TRBJ2-7, the full variable domain is KAGVTQTPRYLIKTRGQQVTLSCSPISGHRSVSWYQQTPGQGLQFLFEYFSETQRNKGNFPGRFSGRQFSNSRSEMNVSTLELGDSALYLCASSLDGTGGFEQYFGPGTRLTVT.

The chain employs TRBV10-2 and TRBJ1-5; D call uncertain. Trimming removed 7 bases from V and 5 bases from J, with 15 bases in between. Germline V CDR1 and CDR2: WSHSY, SAAADI. The CDR3 is 14 residues long. CDR3 region: CASMGAGPYQPQHF. The DNA for the CDR3 is TGCGCCAGCATGGGCGCGGGTCCTTATCAGCCCCAGCATTTT.

There are a few counts of this clonotype. The CDR3, as DNA: TGTGCCAGCAGCTTGGGACAGGGAGGGCTGTACACTGAAGCTTTCTTT. Residues: CASSLGQGGLYTEAFF. This chain links TRBV7-8 with TRBJ1-1; TRBD1 matches at 9 bases. Looked up from germline, CDR1 is SGHVS and CDR2 is FQNEAQ. This CDR3 contains 16 residues. Germline trimming cut 3 bases from V and 3 bases from J; bases unmatched to any gene: 8.

The rearrangement uses TRBV11-2 and TRBJ2-5, with 9 bases that match TRBD2. V shed 5 bases, J shed 5 bases, and the junction held 9 bases outside the gene matches. This CDR3 is 15 amino acids long. Germline CDR1 SGHAT, CDR2 FQNNGV. The CDR3 loop is CASSPGRGGRETQYF. The CDR3 DNA sequence: TGTGCCAGCAGCCCTGGGCGGGGGGGTCGCGAGACCCAGTACTTC.

The chain combines TRBV25-1 with TRBJ2-7; 10 bases align to TRBD1. V lost 10 bases, J lost 2 bases, and 14 bases stayed unmatched. Germline V gene lookup returns CDR1 MGHDK and CDR2 SYGVNS. This CDR3 has 16 amino acids. CDR3 bases: TGTGCCACCCAACCAATTGCCGGACAGGGGGCCTACGAGCAGTACTTC. The encoded protein is CATQPIAGQGAYEQYF.

This chain links TRBV11-1 with TRBJ2-2, with 9 nucleotides matching TRBD1. Germline trimming cut 5 bases from V and 6 bases from J; bases unmatched to any gene: 7. In germline, CDR1 is SGHAT, CDR2 FQDESV (reference sequence). The CDR3 extends over 15 amino acids. The CDR3 is CASSPGTGYAGELFF. The CDR3, as DNA: TGTGCCAGCAGCCCCGGGACAGGGTACGCCGGGGAGCTGTTTTTT.

This chain links TRBV5-1 with TRBJ1-2, with 8 positions matching TRBD1. Unmatched junction bases numbered 5, after V lost 4 bases and J lost 3 bases. Germline lookup yields CDR1 SGHRS and CDR2 YFSETQ. The CDR3 spans 14 residues. The CDR3 DNA reads as TGCGCCAGCAGCCCAGGGGGCGCAGACTATGGCTACACCTTC. Translating it yields CASSPGGADYGYTF.

The J gene is TRBJ1-6, the V gene TRBV2; no reliable D call. The length of the CDR3 is 15 residues. CDR1 and CDR2 (germline): SNHLY, FYNNEI. The germline V and J ends were trimmed by 6 bases and 0 bases, with 9 bases remaining between them. The CDR3 reads CASRNPSSYNSPLHF. CDR3 sequence (DNA): TGTGCCAGCAGGAATCCGAGCTCCTATAATTCACCCCTCCACTTT.

The chain joins TRBV10-3 to TRBJ2-1; D may be TRBD1 or TRBD2 (5 bases each). The CDR3 has 15 residues. CDR1 is ENHRY and CDR2 is SYGVKD in the germline V gene. The V end lost 4 bases, the J end lost 4 bases, and 14 bases lay between the germline ends. CDR3 sequence reads: CAISAGSGVYNEQFF. For the CDR3, the DNA is TGTGCCATCAGTGCAGGGAGCGGAGTTTACAATGAGCAGTTCTTC.

The chain combines TRBV29-1 with TRBJ2-5; D is undetermined. The germline V gene has CDR1 SQVTM and CDR2 ANQGSEA. The CDR3 loop spans 10 amino acids. V was cut by 1 base and J by 7 bases, with 4 bases left in between. The CDR3 region has the DNA TGCAGCGTTGAAGGCGGGACCCAGTACTTC. This sequence encodes CSVEGGTQYF.